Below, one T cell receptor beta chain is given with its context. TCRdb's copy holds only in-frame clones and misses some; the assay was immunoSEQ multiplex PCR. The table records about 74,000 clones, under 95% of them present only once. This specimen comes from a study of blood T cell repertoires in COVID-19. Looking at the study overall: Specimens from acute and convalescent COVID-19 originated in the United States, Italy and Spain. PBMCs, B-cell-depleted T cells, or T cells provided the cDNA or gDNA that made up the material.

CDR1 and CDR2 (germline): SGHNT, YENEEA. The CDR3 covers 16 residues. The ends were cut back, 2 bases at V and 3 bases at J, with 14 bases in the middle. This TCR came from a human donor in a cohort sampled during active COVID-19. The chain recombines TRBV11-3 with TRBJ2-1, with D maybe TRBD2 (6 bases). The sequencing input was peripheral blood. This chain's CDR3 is CASSLLVGGHYNEQFF. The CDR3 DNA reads TGTGCCAGCAGCTTACTAGTGGGAGGACACTACAATGAGCAGTTCTTC.